The 11 T cell receptor beta chains in this list originate from one sample, sequenced in a study of blood T cell repertoires in COVID-19. The data were produced by immunoSEQ multiplex PCR, yet TCRdb's version contains in-frame clones alone and is incomplete. Among around 450,000 clones, nearly 90% were seen once, and the ten largest hold about 2.1%. The specimen was PBMCs or T cells enriched from blood (not recorded which). These TCRs come from a woman between 18 and 30 years old with acute COVID-19.

The chain has TRBV29-1 and TRBJ2-6; 12 bases line up with TRBD2. Germline CDR1 and CDR2: SQVTM and ANQGSEA. This CDR3 contains 18 residues. With 5 bases clipped from V and 1 base from J, the junction kept 9 bases outside the gene matches. Written as DNA, the CDR3 is TGCAGCGTTAGACAGAGGACTAGCGGGGTTTCTGGGGCCAACGTCCTGACTTTC. This gives the protein CSVRQRTSGVSGANVLTF.

The gene calls are TRBV19 and TRBJ1-2; D is ambiguous. CDR3 length equals 12 residues. V lost 7 bases and J lost 7, with 13 bases in between. Germline V gene sequence: CDR1 LNHDA, CDR2 SQIVND (reference sequence). The CDR3 region is CASMSGAFGYTF. The DNA of the CDR3 is TGTGCCAGTATGTCGGGTGCCTTTGGCTACACCTTC.

V usage is TRBV7-9 and J usage is TRBJ1-1; D perhaps matches TRBD1 (6 bases). The germline V gene encodes CDR1 SEHNR and CDR2 FQNEAQ (reference sequence). The CDR3 is 15 residues long. Trimming cost V 4 bases and J 1 base, with 13 bases left between them. CDR3 sequence (DNA): TGTGCCAGCAGCTCCCCCCAGGGGCAGAACACTGAAGCTTTCTTT. As protein: CASSSPQGQNTEAFF.

The chain uses TRBV3-1 (or the pseudogene TRBV3-2) and TRBJ1-1; weak D call: TRBD1 (6 bases). Trimming cost V 0 bases and J 10 bases, with 15 bases left between them. The CDR3 totals 14 residues. Germline assignment: CDR1 LGHDT and CDR2 YNNKEL (reference sequence). For the CDR3, the DNA is TGTGCCAGCAGCCAAGATCCCACACCCAGGGGAGCTTTCTTT. Its protein is CASSQDPTPRGAFF.

The chain recombines TRBV28 with TRBJ1-1; no firm D call. Trimming left V 2 bases short and J 1 base short, with 5 bases between. The CDR3 has 13 amino acids. In germline, CDR1 is MDHEN, CDR2 SYDVKM. The CDR3 DNA is TGTGCCAGCAGTTTAATGAGGAACACTGAAGCTTTCTTT. Its translation is CASSLMRNTEAFF.

V and J are TRBV7-9 and TRBJ2-7; D is undetermined. The germline V and J ends were trimmed by 5 bases and 5 bases, with 10 bases remaining between them. The CDR3 totals 12 residues. Germline CDR1 SEHNR, CDR2 FQNEAQ (reference sequence). Written as DNA, the CDR3 is TGTGCCAGCAGCCCGTCGGTAAACGAGCAGTACTTC. Residues: CASSPSVNEQYF.

This clone appeared a few times. This chain joins TRBV6-5 and TRBJ2-7, with D perhaps matching TRBD2 (5 bases). Germline CDR1 MNHEY, CDR2 SVGAGI. V lost 6 bases to trimming and J lost 2 bases, with 11 bases between them. The length of the CDR3 is 13 residues. CDR3 sequence: CASSEGRTYEQYF. The CDR3, as DNA: TGTGCCAGCAGCGAGGGTCGGACCTACGAGCAGTACTTC.

The gene calls are TRBV11-2 and TRBJ2-7; 11 bases are shared with TRBD2. J lost 4 bases, V lost 5 bases, and 10 bases had no gene match. The germline V gene encodes CDR1 SGHAT and CDR2 FQNNGV. CDR3 length: 16 residues. CDR3 coding DNA: TGTGCCAGCAGCCCAGGTCGGGCTAGCGGGAGGTACGAGCAGTACTTC. Translated, it gives CASSPGRASGRYEQYF. The full variable domain, completed using reference TRBV11-2 and TRBJ2-7, is EAGVAQSPRYKIIEKRQSVAFWCNPISGHATLYWYQQILGQGPKLLIQFQNNGVVDDSQLPKDRFSAERLKGVDSTLKIQPAKLEDSAVYLCASSPGRASGRYEQYFGPGTRLTVT.

This chain connects TRBV28 to TRBJ2-7; TRBD1 might be the D (5 bases). The V gene's germline CDR1 is MDHEN and CDR2 SYDVKM. The CDR3 length is 15 residues. V was trimmed by 6 bases and J by 10 bases, leaving 25 bases between them. The CDR3 DNA reads as TGTGCCAGCAGCCGACAGCGATACTCAGCCTGGGAACAGTACTTC. This gives the protein CASSRQRYSAWEQYF.

This clone showed up just once. V gene TRBV7-7 combines with J gene TRBJ2-3; 12 nucleotides match TRBD2. The length of the CDR3 is 17 residues. V was clipped by 2 bases and J by 5 bases; unmatched bases: 8. Germline V CDR1 and CDR2: SSHAT, FNYEAQ (reference sequence). Here the CDR3 reads CASSLSPSGRAIDTQYF. The CDR3 region has the DNA TGTGCCAGCAGCTTAAGCCCTAGCGGGAGGGCCATAGATACGCAGTATTTT. The variable domain in full, with the rest retrieved from reference TRBV7-7 and TRBJ2-3, is GAGVSQSPRYKVTKRGQDVTLRCDPISSHATLYWYQQALGQGPEFLTYFNYEAQPDKSGLPSDRFSAERPEGSISTLTIQRTEQRDSAMYRCASSLSPSGRAIDTQYFGPGTRLTVL.

The rearrangement joins TRBV9 to TRBJ2-7; tentatively, D is TRBD1 (6 bases). V was shortened by 4 bases and J by 0 bases, with 14 bases between the two germline ends. Germline V gives CDR1 SGDLS, CDR2 YYNGEE. The CDR3 spans 15 residues. The CDR3 nucleotides are TGTGCCAGCAGCCAAGGGGGTTTAAGCTCCTACGAGCAGTACTTC. This codes for CASSQGGLSSYEQYF.